This entry features one T cell receptor beta chain sequence. This clonotype came up a few times. This clone's antigen is unknown. Base qualities were left out, and no much larger clone turns up one base away. From cysteine to phenylalanine, the CDR3 is 14 amino acids long. Kept here is only the CDR3 DNA, which spans 42 bases and is read in frame from base 1. V is clipped by 0 bases and J by 6 bases, and the sequence between their germline boundaries is 9 bases long. For CDR1 and CDR2, the germline V gene lists LGHNA and YNFKEQ. Receptor amplification or capture employed 5' RACE. Instrument on record: Illumina HiSeq 2500. A second about 7 to 12 cycle PCR used a sample-barcoded 5' primer and a J-beta primer mix. A template-switch 5' adaptor carrying 12 random nucleotides introduced a unique molecular identifier onto each TCR beta cDNA molecule. Each sample yielded at least 2.5 million CDR3-containing paired-end reads. First-strand cDNA was synthesized from all RNA with the Mint cDNA synthesis kit, primed by a TRBC-specific oligonucleotide. Following uracil-DNA glycosylase treatment, all cDNA underwent a first 18-cycle PCR with the universal primers M1SS and BC2_uni_R. Regarding the original processing steps: For normalization, 1 million high-quality reads, each with a distinct molecular identifier, were randomly selected from each sample. Reads with shared molecular identifiers were discarded instead of being binned into consensus sequences. MiTCR, with a Q25 quality threshold and the strictest error-elimination algorithm, was used for CDR3 identification, clonotype clustering and error correction. A nonparametric unseen species model with Euler transformation was used to estimate a lower bound on total TCR beta diversity. Starting from the raw public reads, TCRdb applied fastp trimming at Q25, assembled clones with MiXCR and retained in-frame beta chains. Each record represents a unique CDR3 protein, reported with the most common genes and DNA among its rows. These V and J calls originate from TCRdb's pipeline instead of the authors' own analysis. Within this sample are about 800,000 distinct CDR3 sequences, with 25% of them counted one time only. The ten most abundant clones make up roughly 3.8% of the sample.

This specimen belongs to a study of blood T cells in healthy people across ages (dated by TCRdb to between 2015 and 2017). A note on the overall study: In model experiments, template switching captured about one uniquely barcoded TCR beta cDNA molecule for every two T cells. The study measured age-related changes in TCR beta repertoire diversity using deep sequencing normalized with unique cDNA molecular identifiers. Donors were grouped into four age groups: young (average roughly 15 years), middle-aged (under 40), aged (roughly 62) and long-lived (around 80). For two donors (one aged 18 to 29 and one aged 80 or older), the study analyzed two additional independent replicas of 1 million unique cDNA reads from the same blood draw.

Paper-wide results and their limitations: Compared with the aged group, the long-lived group had more naive CD4+ T cells, fewer expanded clones and increased TCR diversity, a pattern suggesting age selection. As age increased, observed TCR beta diversity per million T cells dropped in a roughly linear way, and a significant reduction was already evident by age about 40. Since profiling was done on bulk unsorted PBMCs, naive and antigen-experienced compartments could not be conclusively compared. Observed TCR beta diversity correlated strongly with the percentage of naive T cells measured by flow cytometry. Estimates of total diversity based on one million sequenced T cells were regarded as lower bounds and as underestimates. Donor CMV infection status was unknown, potentially confounding age-related changes in expanded clonotypes.

The donors were 40 or so Caucasian individuals from Russia, aged 6 to 90 years, who were systemically healthy. Around 9.8 milliliters of peripheral blood were collected from each donor into EDTA-treated Vacutainer tubes. Ficoll-Paque density-gradient centrifugation was used to isolate PBMCs, with at least 7 million per sample. Trizol reagent was used to extract total RNA from PBMCs, with at least 5 micrograms per sample. The percentages of naive CD45RAhigh/CD27high T cells were determined by flow cytometry on a PBMC aliquot from every donor. The same data also contributed to another study, on T cells of mothers and their children. The second publication reports: The donors were nine systemically healthy Caucasian individuals, made up of three mothers and their six children. cDNA synthesis used all of the extracted RNA, with approximately 1.6 ug of RNA in each 15 ul reaction. In the second PCR, the M1S primer added sample barcodes and 2-4 random nucleotides. Over 8.5 million TCR beta CDR3 reads were obtained for each mother, and around 2.7 million reads were obtained for each child. TCR recombination output is similarly shaped by thymic selection in related and unrelated pairs, with a minor effect exerted by inherited differences. Normalized repertoire overlap was always slightly but never significantly higher in related than unrelated mother-child pairs. Persistent microchimeric T cell clones were not detected, at a sensitivity of about 99 clones per million clonotypes. In the study, deep NGS was used to compare the TCR beta repertoires of mothers and children, and features distinguishing related mother-child pairs from unrelated individuals were sought. Mothers averaged about 40 +/- 4 years of age and children averaged around 10 +/- 4 years. After adapter ligation with NEBNext reagents, the libraries were sequenced on Illumina HiSeq 2000 with 100+100 nt paired-end reads. Mother and child libraries were prepared a month apart and sequenced in separate runs to prevent cross-contamination. For each donor, somewhere between about 500,000 and 2,300,000 distinct TCR beta clonotypes were identified. Naive TCR beta clonotypes were estimated from low-frequency clonotypes matched to each donor's FACS-determined naive share, without sorting.

The chain is assembled from TRBV4-2 and TRBJ2-1; TRBD2 is perhaps the D gene, given 6 matching bases. The sequence came from a boy aged 5-17 years in good health. Sequencing was performed on blood. The CDR3 amino acid sequence is: CASSQDTSFNEQFF. The base sequence is TGTGCCAGCAGCCAAGATACTAGCTTCAATGAGCAGTTCTTC.